Sequencing of this T cell receptor beta chain was carried out in a study of shared clonotypes between healthy human individuals. Only in-frame clones appear in the TCRdb table, and some are missing; sequencing was by immunoSEQ multiplex PCR. Seen here are about 680,000 clones, 92% observed once, and the top ten hold about 24%. Positively selected for CCR7, the CD45RO-negative cells used as naive CD8 cells excluded terminally differentiated effector memory CD45RA+ cells. The sequencing input was naive CD8+ T cells sorted from blood. The origin of this receptor is a man in his thirties or forties in good health.

The chain's CDR3 is CASSLGQSTYNEQFF. CDR3 in DNA: TGCGCCAGCAGCTTGGGACAGAGCACCTACAATGAGCAGTTCTTC. The rearrangement uses TRBV5-1 and TRBJ2-1; perhaps TRBD1 as D (5 bases). From germline, CDR1 is SGHRS and CDR2 YFSETQ. This CDR3 has 15 amino acids. Trimming shortened V by 0 bases and J by 2 bases, and 9 bases separated the two germline ends.